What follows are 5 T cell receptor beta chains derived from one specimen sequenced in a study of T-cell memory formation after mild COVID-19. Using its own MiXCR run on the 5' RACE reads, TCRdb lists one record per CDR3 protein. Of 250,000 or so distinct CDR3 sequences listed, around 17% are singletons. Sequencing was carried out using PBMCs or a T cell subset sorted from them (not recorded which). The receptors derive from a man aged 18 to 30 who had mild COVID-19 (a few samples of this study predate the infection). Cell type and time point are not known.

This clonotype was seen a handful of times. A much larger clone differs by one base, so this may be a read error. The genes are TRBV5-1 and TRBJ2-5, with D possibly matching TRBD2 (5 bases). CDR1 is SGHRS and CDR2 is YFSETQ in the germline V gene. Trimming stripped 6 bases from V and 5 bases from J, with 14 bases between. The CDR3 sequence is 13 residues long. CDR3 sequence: CASIPRGSETQYF. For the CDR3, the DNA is TGCGCCAGCATTCCTCGCGGGTCGGAGACCCAGTACTTC.

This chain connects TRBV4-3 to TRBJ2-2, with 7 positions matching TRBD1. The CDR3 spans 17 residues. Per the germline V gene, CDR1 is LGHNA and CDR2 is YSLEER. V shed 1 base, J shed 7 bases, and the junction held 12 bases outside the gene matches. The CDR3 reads CASSQVLGQSLDGELFF. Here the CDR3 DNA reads TGCGCCAGCAGCCAAGTTTTGGGACAGTCCCTGGACGGGGAGCTGTTTTTT.

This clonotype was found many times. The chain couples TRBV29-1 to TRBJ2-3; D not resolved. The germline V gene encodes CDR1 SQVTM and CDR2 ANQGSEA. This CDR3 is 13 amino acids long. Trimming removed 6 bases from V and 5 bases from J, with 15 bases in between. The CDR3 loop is CSVFAPSRDTQYF. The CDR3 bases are TGCAGCGTCTTCGCCCCTAGTAGAGATACGCAGTATTTT.

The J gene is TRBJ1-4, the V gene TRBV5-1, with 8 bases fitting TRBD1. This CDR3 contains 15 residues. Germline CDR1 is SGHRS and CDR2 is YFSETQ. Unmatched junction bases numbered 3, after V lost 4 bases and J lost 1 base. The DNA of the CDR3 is TGCGCCAGCAGCCTAGGACAGGGAACTAATGAAAAACTGTTTTTT. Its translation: CASSLGQGTNEKLFF.

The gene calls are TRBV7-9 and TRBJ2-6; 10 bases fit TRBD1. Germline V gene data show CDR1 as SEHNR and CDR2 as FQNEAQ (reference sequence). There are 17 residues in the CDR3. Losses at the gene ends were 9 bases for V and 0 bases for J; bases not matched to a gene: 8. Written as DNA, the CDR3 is TGTGCCAGGGCCGGGACAGGGGCCAGCTCTGGGGCCAACGTCCTGACTTTC. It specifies CARAGTGASSGANVLTF.